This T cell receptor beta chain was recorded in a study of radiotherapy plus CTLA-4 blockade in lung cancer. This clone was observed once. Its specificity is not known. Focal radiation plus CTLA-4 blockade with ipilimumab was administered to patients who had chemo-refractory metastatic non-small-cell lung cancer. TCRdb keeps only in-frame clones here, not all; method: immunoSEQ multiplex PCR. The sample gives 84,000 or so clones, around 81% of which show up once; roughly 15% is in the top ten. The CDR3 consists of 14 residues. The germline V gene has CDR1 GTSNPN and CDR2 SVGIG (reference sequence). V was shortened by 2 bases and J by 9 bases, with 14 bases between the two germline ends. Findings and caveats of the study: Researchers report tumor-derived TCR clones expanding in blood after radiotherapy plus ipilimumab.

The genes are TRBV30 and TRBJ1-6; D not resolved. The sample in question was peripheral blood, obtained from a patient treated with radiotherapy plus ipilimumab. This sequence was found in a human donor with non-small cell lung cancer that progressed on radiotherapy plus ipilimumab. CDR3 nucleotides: TGTGCCTGGAGTCTCACGGGTCGGGGTTCACCCCTCCACTTT. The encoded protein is CAWSLTGRGSPLHF.